This note documents a single T cell receptor (beta chain) sequence. Its antigen is still unknown. It is unclear where the CDR3 begins or ends on the DNA, so no DNA is shown, and the CDR3 is as TCRdb lists it. This sample is part of a study of OX40 agonist ivuxolimab in advanced cancers. Study-wide results and limits: Both CD4+ and CD8+ T cell populations in blood had undergone clonal expansion by week 6 at 0.1 to 3.0 mg/kg. The average count of expanded clones was higher among CD8+ T cells than among CD4+. Expansion of clones was among the lowest in partial responders at 0.1-3.0 mg/kg.

Autoimmune disease history or systemic immunosuppression excluded patients. Method: immunoSEQ multiplex PCR; TCRdb's copy keeps in-frame clones and lacks some. Of more than 50,000 clones in the sample, roughly 81% are singletons; the top ten hold about 4.5%. CDR1 MDHEN and CDR2 SYDVKM come from the germline V gene. Counting both end residues, the CDR3 totals 16 amino acids. The source is an adult with an advanced solid tumor such as melanoma, head and neck, liver or kidney cancer. The J gene is TRBJ1-5, the V gene TRBV28; the table's D call, TRBD1, was not checked against the DNA. This specimen consisted of CD4+ or CD8+ T cells sorted from blood, obtained in a trial of the OX40 agonist ivuxolimab. The CDR3 is CASSSTVGQGAGMSHF.